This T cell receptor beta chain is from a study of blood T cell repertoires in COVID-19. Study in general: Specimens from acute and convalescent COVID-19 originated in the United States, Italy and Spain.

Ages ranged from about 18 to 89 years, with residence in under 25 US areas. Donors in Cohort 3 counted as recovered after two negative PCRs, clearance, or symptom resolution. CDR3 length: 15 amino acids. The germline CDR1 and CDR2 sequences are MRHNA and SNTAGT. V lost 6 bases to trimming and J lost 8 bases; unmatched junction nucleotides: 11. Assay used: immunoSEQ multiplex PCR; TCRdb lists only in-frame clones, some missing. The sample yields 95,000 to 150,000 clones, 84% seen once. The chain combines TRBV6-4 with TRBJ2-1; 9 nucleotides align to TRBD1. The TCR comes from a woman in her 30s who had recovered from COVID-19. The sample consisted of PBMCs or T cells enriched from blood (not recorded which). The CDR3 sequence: CASRAGTGPGHEQFF. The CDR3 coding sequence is TGTGCCAGCAGAGCGGGGACAGGGCCAGGGCATGAGCAGTTCTTC.